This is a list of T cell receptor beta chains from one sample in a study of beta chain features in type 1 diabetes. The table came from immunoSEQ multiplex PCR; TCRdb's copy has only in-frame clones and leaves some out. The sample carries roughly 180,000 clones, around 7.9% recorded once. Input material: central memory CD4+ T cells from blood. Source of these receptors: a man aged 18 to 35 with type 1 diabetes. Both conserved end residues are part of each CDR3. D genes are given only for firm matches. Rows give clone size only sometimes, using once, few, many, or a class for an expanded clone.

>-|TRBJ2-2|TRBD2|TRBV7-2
CASSLRRESVGELFF
TGTGCCAGCAGCTTGCGGCGGGAGTCTGTCGGGGAGCTGTTTTTT
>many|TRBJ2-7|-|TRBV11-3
CASRPISSYEQYF
TGTGCCAGCAGACCTATTAGCTCCTACGAGCAGTACTTC
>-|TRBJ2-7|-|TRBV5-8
CASSSEGFDMYF
TGTGCCAGCAGCTCCGAGGGATTTGATATGTACTTC
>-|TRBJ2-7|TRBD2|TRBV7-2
CASSWMGGPHEQYF
TGTGCCAGCAGCTGGATGGGAGGGCCCCACGAGCAGTACTTC
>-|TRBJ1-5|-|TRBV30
CAWSLDTNQPQHF
TGTGCCTGGAGTTTGGACACCAATCAGCCCCAGCATTTT
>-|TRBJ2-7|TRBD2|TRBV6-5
CASSYSKSGSSYEQYF
TGTGCCAGCAGTTACTCGAAGAGCGGGAGCTCCTACGAGCAGTACTTC
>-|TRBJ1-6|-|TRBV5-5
CASSGGGGWNSPLHF
TGTGCCAGCAGCGGGGGTGGGGGGTGGAATTCACCCCTCCACTTT
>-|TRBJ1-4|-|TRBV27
CASRNKGATNEKLFF
TGTGCCAGCCGCAATAAGGGGGCAACTAATGAAAAACTGTTTTTT
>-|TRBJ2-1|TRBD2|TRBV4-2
CASSKPGLAGVGEQFF
TGTGCCAGCAGCAAACCGGGACTAGCGGGAGTAGGCGAGCAGTTCTTC
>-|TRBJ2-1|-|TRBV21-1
CASGKVGQRTSWNMGRQFF
TGTGCCAGCGGGAAAGTAGGACAGAGGACTAGCTGGAATATGGGAAGGCAGTTCTTC
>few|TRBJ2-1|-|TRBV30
CASGVRASVNEQFF
TGTGCCTCGGGGGTTAGGGCTAGCGTTAATGAGCAGTTCTTC
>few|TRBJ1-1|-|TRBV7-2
CASGRQEGFGNTEAFF
TGTGCCAGCGGGAGACAGGAAGGTTTTGGGAACACTGAAGCTTTCTTT
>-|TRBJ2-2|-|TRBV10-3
CAISETPETGELFF
TGTGCCATCAGTGAAACCCCCGAGACCGGGGAGCTGTTTTTT
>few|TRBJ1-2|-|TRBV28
CASSLEGYGYTF
TGTGCCAGCAGTTTAGAGGGCTATGGCTACACCTTC
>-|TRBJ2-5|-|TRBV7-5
CVRSLPSHRETQYF
TGTGTCAGAAGCTTACCGTCCCACCGGGAGACCCAGTACTTC
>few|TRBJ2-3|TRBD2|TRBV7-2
CASSSRAGGTDTQYF
TGTGCCAGCAGCTCCCGAGCGGGAGGGACAGATACGCAGTATTTT
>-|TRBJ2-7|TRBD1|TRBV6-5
CASSRLRDRGYEQYF
TGTGCCAGCAGCCGCCTCCGGGACAGGGGATACGAGCAGTACTTC
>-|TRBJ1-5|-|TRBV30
CAWSLGGGEQPQHF
TGTGCCTGGAGCCTCGGGGGGGGAGAACAGCCCCAGCATTTT
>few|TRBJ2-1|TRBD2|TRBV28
CASSLARTSGRNEQFF
TGTGCCAGCAGTTTGGCACGCACTAGCGGGAGAAATGAGCAGTTCTTC
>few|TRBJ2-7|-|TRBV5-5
CASSLAGTMTYEQYF
TGTGCCAGCAGCTTGGCAGGCACGATGACCTACGAGCAGTACTTC
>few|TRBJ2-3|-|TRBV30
CAWSRDSSTDTQYF
TGTGCCTGGAGTCGGGATTCTAGCACAGATACGCAGTATTTT
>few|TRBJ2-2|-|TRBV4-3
CASSQENQGTGELFF
TGCGCCAGCAGCCAAGAAAACCAGGGAACCGGGGAGCTGTTTTTT
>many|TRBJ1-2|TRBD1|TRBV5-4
CASSASRDRAQDWYGYTF
TGTGCCAGCAGCGCTTCCCGGGACAGGGCCCAGGATTGGTATGGCTACACCTTC
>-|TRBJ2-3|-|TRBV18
CASSLQQGTDTQYF
TGTGCCAGCTCACTCCAGCAGGGAACAGATACGCAGTATTTT
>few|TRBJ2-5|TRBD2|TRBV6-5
CASRLLAGVQETQYF
TGTGCCAGCAGGTTACTAGCGGGGGTCCAAGAGACCCAGTACTTC
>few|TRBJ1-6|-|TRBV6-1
CASSEGPGHLNSPLHF
TGTGCCAGCAGTGAAGGTCCGGGACACCTTAATTCACCCCTCCACTTT
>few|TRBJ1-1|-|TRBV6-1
CASSELYQGDTEAFF
TGTGCCAGCAGTGAATTATATCAGGGTGACACTGAAGCTTTCTTT
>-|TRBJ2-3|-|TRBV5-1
CASSLTSDTQYF
TGCGCCAGCAGCTTGACATCAGATACGCAGTATTTT
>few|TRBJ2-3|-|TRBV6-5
CASSSNSDTQYF
TGTGCCAGCAGTTCCAATTCCGATACGCAGTATTTT
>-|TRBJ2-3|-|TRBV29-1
CSAGASTDTQYF
TGCAGCGCTGGGGCTTCCACAGATACGCAGTATTTT
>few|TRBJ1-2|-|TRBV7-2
CASSLEFGSGNYGYTF
TGTGCCAGCAGCTTAGAGTTTGGATCAGGGAACTATGGCTACACCTTC
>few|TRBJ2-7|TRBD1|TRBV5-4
CASSPTGTGSYEQYF
TGTGCCAGCAGCCCTACCGGGACAGGCTCCTACGAGCAGTACTTC
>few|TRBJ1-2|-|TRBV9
CASSVDQGPYGYTF
TGTGCCAGCAGCGTAGACCAGGGTCCCTATGGCTACACCTTC
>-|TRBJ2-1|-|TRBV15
CATSTDIKYNEQFF
TGTGCCACCAGTACGGACATAAAATACAATGAGCAGTTCTTC
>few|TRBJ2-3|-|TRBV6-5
CASSGTYLPDTQYF
TGTGCCAGCAGTGGGACTTACCTACCAGATACGCAGTATTTT
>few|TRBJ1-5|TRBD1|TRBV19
CASRTGQGWGQPQHF
TGTGCCAGTAGGACGGGACAGGGATGGGGTCAGCCCCAGCATTTT
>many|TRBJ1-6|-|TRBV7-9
CASSLESSGSPLHF
TGTGCCAGCAGCTTAGAGTCTTCGGGATCACCCCTCCACTTT
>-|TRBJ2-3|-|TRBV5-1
CASSLRQRPTDTQYF
TGCGCCAGCAGCTTGCGGCAGCGGCCCACAGATACGCAGTATTTT
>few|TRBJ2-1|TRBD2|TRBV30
CAWSPSGTYNEQFF
TGTGCCTGGAGCCCCAGCGGGACCTACAATGAGCAGTTCTTC
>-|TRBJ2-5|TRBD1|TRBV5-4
CASSQGQGGTQYF
TGTGCCAGCAGCCAGGGACAGGGGGGGACCCAGTACTTC
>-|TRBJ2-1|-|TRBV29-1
CSVESNRSPYNEQFF
TGCAGCGTTGAAAGTAATAGAAGTCCCTACAATGAGCAGTTCTTC
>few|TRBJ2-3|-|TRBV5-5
CASSLPRLAADTQYF
TGTGCCAGCAGCTTGCCTCGGCTAGCCGCAGATACGCAGTATTTT
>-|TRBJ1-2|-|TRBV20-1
CSARQGYGYTF
TGCAGTGCTAGACAGGGGTATGGCTACACCTTC
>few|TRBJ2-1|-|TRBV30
CAWSPGEYNEQFF
TGTGCCTGGAGTCCAGGGGAGTACAATGAGCAGTTCTTC
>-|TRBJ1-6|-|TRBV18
CASSPSRGYNSPLHF
TGTGCCAGCTCACCATCCCGGGGGTATAATTCACCCCTCCACTTT
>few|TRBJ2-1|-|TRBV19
CASTRGGYNEQFF
TGTGCCAGTACCCGAGGAGGGTACAATGAGCAGTTCTTC
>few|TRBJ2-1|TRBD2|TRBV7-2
CASSQNRPGLVGGEQFF
TGTGCCAGCAGCCAGAATAGACCGGGACTAGTAGGAGGTGAGCAGTTCTTC
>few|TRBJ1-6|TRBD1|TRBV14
CASSASGGFNSPLHF
TGTGCCAGCAGCGCCTCAGGGGGCTTTAATTCACCCCTCCACTTT
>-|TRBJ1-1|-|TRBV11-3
CASSFTGNTEAFF
TGTGCCAGCAGCTTCACGGGGAACACTGAAGCTTTCTTT